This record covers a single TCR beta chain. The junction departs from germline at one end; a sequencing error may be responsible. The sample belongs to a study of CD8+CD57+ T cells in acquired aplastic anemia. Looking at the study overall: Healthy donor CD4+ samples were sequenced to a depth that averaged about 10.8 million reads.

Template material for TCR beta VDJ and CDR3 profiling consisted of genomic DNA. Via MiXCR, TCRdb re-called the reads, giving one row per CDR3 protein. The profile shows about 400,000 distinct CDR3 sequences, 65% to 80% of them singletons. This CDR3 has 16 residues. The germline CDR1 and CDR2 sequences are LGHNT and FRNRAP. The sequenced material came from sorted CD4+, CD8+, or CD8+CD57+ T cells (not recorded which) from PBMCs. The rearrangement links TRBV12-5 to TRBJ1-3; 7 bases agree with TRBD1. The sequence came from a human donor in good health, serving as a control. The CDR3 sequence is CASGPEDRTSGNTIYF. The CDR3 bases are TGTGCCAGTGGTCCAGAGGACAGGACCTCTGGAAACACCATATATTTT.